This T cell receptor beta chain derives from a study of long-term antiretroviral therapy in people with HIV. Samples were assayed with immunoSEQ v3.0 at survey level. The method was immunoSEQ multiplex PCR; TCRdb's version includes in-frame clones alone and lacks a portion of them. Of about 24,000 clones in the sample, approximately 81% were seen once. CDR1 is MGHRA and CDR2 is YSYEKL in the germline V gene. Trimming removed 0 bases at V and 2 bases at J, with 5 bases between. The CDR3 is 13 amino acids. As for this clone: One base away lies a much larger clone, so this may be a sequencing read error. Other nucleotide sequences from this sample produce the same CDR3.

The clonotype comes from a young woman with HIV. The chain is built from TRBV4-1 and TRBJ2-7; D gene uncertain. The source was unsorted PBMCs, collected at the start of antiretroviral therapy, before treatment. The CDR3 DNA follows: TGCGCCAGCAGCCAAGACAGGACCTACGAGCAGTACTTC. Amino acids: CASSQDRTYEQYF.